The sequence of this TCR beta chain was determined in a study of chemoradiotherapy in HPV16-positive cancers. Across the whole study: Candidate HPV-specific T-cell clones and common TCR motifs came from functional assays in a couple of HPV16-positive patients.

Clones were read by immunoSEQ multiplex PCR, and TCRdb kept only the in-frame ones, dropping some. The sample comprises about 5,100 clones, under 85% of which are singletons, and approximately 18% rests with the top ten. General observations from the study: Candidate HPV-specific clones and E7-related TCR motifs grew in tumor during treatment. Functional assays defining HPV-specific T cells used only two HPV16-positive patients.

Germline CDR1 reads MNHNS; CDR2 reads SASEGT. The V and J ends lost 1 base and 6 bases respectively, with 13 bases between them. This CDR3 is built from 15 residues. With respect to this clone: Its antigen remains unidentified.

The chain combines TRBV6-1 with TRBJ2-1, with a possible D match to TRBD1 (6 bases). The receptor comes from a human donor with HPV-associated anogenital cancer. Sequenced material: tumor tissue, taken from a patient who underwent chemoradiotherapy. CDR3 DNA sequence: TGTGCCAGCAGTGAAGAGGTGGCAGGGGCCAATGAGCAGTTCTTC. This encodes CASSEEVAGANEQFF.